Given below is one TCR beta chain in context. Its antigen is not known. The sample is drawn from a study of beta chain features in type 1 diabetes. Findings and limits, study-wide: Insertion counts at VDJ junctions were lower in type 1 diabetes patients, who also showed more deletions there.

Of the isolated RNA, all was reverse transcribed, and so the sequenced material was expressed TCRB transcripts. Method: immunoSEQ multiplex PCR; TCRdb's copy keeps in-frame clones and lacks some. This table holds hundreds of thousands of clones, roughly 13% found once. V dropped 7 bases and J dropped 0 bases, with 15 bases sitting between them. Germline values: CDR1 SGHNT, CDR2 YENEEA. This CDR3 comprises 15 residues. J is TRBJ1-1 and V is TRBV11-3; TRBD1 is a possible D gene (5 bases). Specimen: naive CD4+ T cells from blood. This receptor was obtained from a man younger than 45 in good health. The CDR3 protein is CASTPGPPVNTEAFF. As DNA, the CDR3 is TGTGCCAGCACCCCAGGGCCACCCGTGAACACTGAAGCTTTCTTT.